The next 31 T cell receptor beta chains were all read from a single sample in a study of CD8+ T cells in alopecia areata. Investigators isolated RNA and reverse transcribed it into cDNA to act as the sequencing template. Only in-frame clones appear in the TCRdb table, and some are missing; sequencing was by immunoSEQ multiplex PCR. The sample contains hundreds of thousands of clones, nearly 60% of which appear only once. The treatment: oral pan-JAK inhibitor, 5-10 mg twice daily. The sample in question was CD4+ T cells sorted from blood, obtained at week 24, from a patient treated with tofacitinib. The receptors originated from a human donor with alopecia areata.

V gene TRBV9 combines with J gene TRBJ1-2; TRBD1 aligns across 7 bases. J gave up 2 bases and V 3 bases, and 4 bases lay outside the gene matches. Germline CDR1 is SGDLS and CDR2 is YYNGEE. There are 14 residues in the CDR3. The CDR3 region is CASSEAQGNYGYTF. In nucleotides, the CDR3 is TGTGCCAGCAGCGAGGCACAGGGGAACTATGGCTACACCTTC.

This clone was observed a single time. V gene TRBV30 combines with J gene TRBJ2-5, with D perhaps TRBD1 (6 bases). Germline-derived CDR1 and CDR2 are GTSNPN and SVGIG (reference sequence). V lost 4 bases and J 5 bases, leaving 23 bases between the germline ends. The CDR3 loop spans 16 amino acids. CDR3 sequence: CAWNFDGQIPTETQYF. CDR3 DNA sequence: TGTGCCTGGAACTTTGACGGACAGATCCCAACGGAGACCCAGTACTTC.

This clone was detected a few times. CDR3 in DNA: TGTGCCAGCACGGCAGATTCCTATAGCAATCAGCCCCAGCATTTT. Its protein is CASTADSYSNQPQHF. The chain has TRBV2 and TRBJ1-5; no firm D call. Per germline, CDR1 SNHLY and CDR2 FYNNEI. The CDR3 covers 15 residues. V lost 7 bases, J lost 0 bases, and 13 bases lay in between.

This clone was observed a single time. The chain links TRBV28 to TRBJ2-7, with 8 bases identical to TRBD1. V lost 1 base to trimming and J lost 6 bases; unmatched junction nucleotides: 5. This CDR3 spans 14 amino acids. In germline, CDR1 is MDHEN, CDR2 SYDVKM. The CDR3 coding sequence is TGTGCCAGCAGTTTATTCACAGGGGGAGGCGAGCAGTACTTC. Encoded protein: CASSLFTGGGEQYF.

In DNA, the CDR3 is TGCAGGGCCGGGGGGGGTGAGCAGTTCTTC. Protein sequence: CRAGGGEQFF. The chain employs TRBV20-1 and TRBJ2-1; 8 nucleotides match TRBD2. CDR3 length: 10 residues. Germline CDR1 reads DFQATT; CDR2 reads SNEGSKA (reference sequence).

The chain couples TRBV4-2 to TRBJ2-7; no clear D. Per the germline V gene, CDR1 is LGHNA and CDR2 is YNFKEQ. Trimming took 1 base from V and 6 from J, leaving 7 bases between them. CDR3 size: 12 residues. In DNA form, the CDR3 reads TGTGCCAGCAGCCAAGGTTTGAGCGAGCAGTACTTC. The encoded protein is CASSQGLSEQYF.

This CDR3 reads CASSPRQGINEQYF. CDR3 coding DNA: TGTGCCAGCTCACCCCGACAGGGGATCAACGAGCAGTACTTC. V is TRBV18 and J is TRBJ2-7, with TRBD1 identical over 8 bases. Germline V CDR1 and CDR2: KGHSH, LQKENI. There are 14 residues in the CDR3. Trimming at V came to 3 bases and at J to 5 bases, leaving 6 bases not matched to a gene.

The V gene is TRBV27, the J gene TRBJ2-7; 10 nucleotides line up with TRBD2. V was pared by 6 bases and J by 0 bases, with 5 bases of the junction left unmatched. This CDR3 region has 15 residues. CDR1 is MNHEY, CDR2 SMNVEV, per germline (reference sequence). The DNA for the CDR3 is TGTGCCAGCAGCCTAGCGGGGGCGAGCTCCTACGAGCAGTACTTC. Translating it yields CASSLAGASSYEQYF.

V usage is TRBV6-8 and J usage is TRBJ1-2; a weak D match, TRBD1 (5 bases). V was clipped by 1 base and J by 4 bases, with 22 bases between them. This CDR3 has 18 residues. CDR1 is MNHGY and CDR2 is SAAAGT in the germline V gene. The CDR3 bases are TGTGCCAGCAGTTACTGCGGTCACCGAGGGGAAGTTGGCTATGGCTACACCTTC. Encoded protein: CASSYCGHRGEVGYGYTF.

This chain links TRBV5-4 with TRBJ2-3, with D tentatively TRBD1 (5 bases). The germline V gene encodes CDR1 SGHNT and CDR2 YYREEE (reference sequence). V lost 0 bases, J lost 0 bases, and 8 bases lay in between. This CDR3 comprises 15 residues. The CDR3 here is CASSLEQASTDTQYF. The DNA for the CDR3 is TGTGCCAGCAGCTTGGAACAGGCTAGCACAGATACGCAGTATTTT.

V gene TRBV7-9 combines with J gene TRBJ2-5, with D maybe TRBD2 (5 bases). The length of the CDR3 is 15 residues. Germline-derived CDR1 and CDR2 are SEHNR and FQNEAQ (reference sequence). Trimming cost V 4 bases and J 5 bases, with 17 bases left between them. The CDR3 sequence is CASSYYGPRGETQYF. The CDR3 DNA sequence: TGTGCCAGCAGCTACTATGGTCCGCGCGGGGAGACCCAGTACTTC.

This clone was seen only once. The chain links TRBV4-2 to TRBJ1-6; TRBD1 matches 8 bases. V gave up 0 bases and J gave up 6 bases; unmatched junction bases: 4. In germline, CDR1 is LGHNA, CDR2 YNFKEQ. The CDR3 contains 16 residues. CDR3 protein: CASSQEGDRINSPLHF. CDR3 DNA sequence: TGTGCCAGCAGCCAAGAAGGGGACAGGATTAATTCACCCCTCCACTTT.

This clone was counted only a few times. The gene calls are TRBV20-1 and TRBJ2-3; the D is unclear. Trimming cost V 4 bases and J 4 bases, with 6 bases left between them. This CDR3 is built from 11 residues. The germline V gene has CDR1 DFQATT and CDR2 SNEGSKA (reference sequence). This CDR3 reads CSAIPPDTQYF. The CDR3 region has the DNA TGCAGTGCTATCCCGCCAGATACGCAGTATTTT.

This rearrangement joins TRBV28 to TRBJ1-4; D may be TRBD1 (5 bases). This CDR3 region has 15 residues. The V end was cut by 7 bases, the J end by 8 bases, with 20 bases between. Germline V gene data show CDR1 as MDHEN and CDR2 as SYDVKM. The CDR3 reads CASTDRPREGEKLFF. In DNA, the CDR3 is TGTGCCAGCACTGACAGACCCAGGGAGGGAGAAAAACTGTTTTTT.

This clone occurred a few times. This chain links TRBV7-2 with TRBJ2-1; a possible D gene is TRBD2 (6 bases). CDR1 is SGHTA, CDR2 FQGNSA, per germline. This CDR3 region has 14 residues. V was trimmed by 1 base and J by 9 bases, leaving 13 bases between them. The DNA of the CDR3 is TGTGCCAGCAGCTTAGAGGGACTGCGGGGTGAGCAGTTCTTC. Encoded protein: CASSLEGLRGEQFF.

This chain uses TRBV27 with TRBJ2-3, with D possibly TRBD2 on 6 matching bases. Trimming removed 6 bases from V and 3 bases from J, with 13 bases in between. This CDR3 spans 14 amino acids. Germline V gene lookup returns CDR1 MNHEY and CDR2 SMNVEV (reference sequence). The CDR3 region has the DNA TGTGCCAGCAGGCCGGGGGTTTTGACAGATACGCAGTATTTT. It encodes CASRPGVLTDTQYF.

This rearrangement joins TRBV7-9 to TRBJ2-7; D possibly corresponds to TRBD2 (6 bases). The CDR3 sequence is 14 residues long. The V end was cut by 5 bases, the J end by 3 bases, with 14 bases between. Germline V gene lookup returns CDR1 SEHNR and CDR2 FQNEAQ (reference sequence). The CDR3 DNA reads TGTGCCAGCAGCCCTGAGGGCGGGGTCTACGAGCAGTACTTC. This sequence encodes CASSPEGGVYEQYF.

This chain joins TRBV7-2 and TRBJ2-1; D is ambiguous. The germline V gene encodes CDR1 SGHTA and CDR2 FQGNSA. V shed 2 bases and J shed 3 bases, with 5 bases lying between them. The CDR3 runs 13 residues. Written as DNA, the CDR3 is TGTGCCAGCAGCTTAAACTACTACAATGAGCAGTTCTTC. It encodes CASSLNYYNEQFF.

This clone was observed a few times. The chain joins TRBV9 to TRBJ2-2, with D perhaps matching TRBD1 (5 bases). The V end lost 3 bases, the J end lost 3 bases, and 12 bases lay between the germline ends. Germline V gene sequence: CDR1 SGDLS, CDR2 YYNGEE. This CDR3 is 15 amino acids long. The CDR3 nucleotides read TGTGCCAGCAGCGGGCAGGGCGACTACACCGGGGAGCTGTTTTTT. Its translation: CASSGQGDYTGELFF. The full variable domain, its missing parts supplied by reference TRBV9 and TRBJ2-2, is DSGVTQTPKHLITATGQRVTLRCSPRSGDLSVYWYQQSLDQGLQFLIQYYNGEERAKGNILERFSAQQFPDLHSELNLSSLELGDSALYFCASSGQGDYTGELFFGEGSRLTVL.

In its sample, this clone was seen a few times. This chain uses TRBV5-1 with TRBJ2-1, with D possibly TRBD2 on 5 matching bases. This CDR3 contains 15 residues. Germline V lookup: CDR1 SGHRS, CDR2 YFSETQ. V was shortened by 7 bases and J by 5 bases, with 19 bases between the two germline ends. The CDR3 nucleotides read TGCGCCAGCCGCGGGTGGCAGGCAATCCACAATGAGCAGTTCTTC. This gives the protein CASRGWQAIHNEQFF.

The chain employs TRBV9 and TRBJ1-6; TRBD1 matches at 8 bases. J was trimmed by 8 bases and V by 3 bases; bases with no gene match: 1. The length of the CDR3 is 13 residues. The germline CDR1 and CDR2 sequences are SGDLS and YYNGEE. This CDR3 is CASSAGGYSPLHF. The CDR3 DNA reads TGTGCCAGCAGCGCAGGGGGCTATTCACCCCTCCACTTT.

The CDR3 sequence is CASQQTLINYGYTF. CDR3 sequence (DNA): TGTGCCAGCCAGCAGACGCTGATTAACTATGGCTACACCTTC. The chain recombines TRBV6-1 with TRBJ1-2, with no clear D. The V end lost 8 bases, the J end lost 1 base, and 14 bases lay between the germline ends. The CDR3 is 14 residues long. Looked up from germline, CDR1 is MNHNS and CDR2 is SASEGT.

This rearrangement joins TRBV11-2 to TRBJ2-5; 7 bases map to TRBD1. V gave up 5 bases and J gave up 3 bases; unmatched junction bases: 3. This CDR3 region has 13 residues. Germline V gives CDR1 SGHAT, CDR2 FQNNGV. The CDR3 reads CASSLGQEETQYF. CDR3 DNA sequence: TGTGCCAGCAGCCTAGGACAGGAAGAGACCCAGTACTTC.

V and J are TRBV2 and TRBJ1-3, with D tentatively TRBD1 (6 bases). Trimming shortened V by 4 bases and J by 8 bases, and 9 bases separated the two germline ends. Germline V gene lookup returns CDR1 SNHLY and CDR2 FYNNEI. The CDR3 is 12 residues long. Here the CDR3 reads CASSADSYTIYF. Here the CDR3 DNA reads TGTGCCAGCAGTGCGGACAGCTACACCATATATTTT.

CDR3 in amino acids: CASSPYLDSTEAFF. The CDR3 nucleotides are TGTGCCAGCAGCCCCTACTTGGACAGCACTGAAGCTTTCTTT. This chain links TRBV9 with TRBJ1-1; D might be TRBD1 (6 bases). Trimming cost V 4 bases and J 4 bases, with 14 bases left between them. This CDR3 comprises 14 residues. CDR1 SGDLS and CDR2 YYNGEE come from the germline V gene.

The J gene is TRBJ2-5, the V gene TRBV7-9; 11 bases fit TRBD2. The CDR3 spans 15 residues. The trim removed 6 bases at V and 2 bases at J, leaving 5 bases unmatched. Germline V gene lookup returns CDR1 SEHNR and CDR2 FQNEAQ (reference sequence). CDR3 residues: CASRKGTSGQETQYF. CDR3 bases: TGTGCCAGCAGAAAAGGGACTAGCGGACAAGAGACCCAGTACTTC.

The chain employs TRBV30 and TRBJ2-3; 9 positions match TRBD2. The CDR3 loop spans 13 amino acids. Trimming took 7 bases from V and 5 from J; bases not matched to a gene: 7. Germline assignment: CDR1 GTSNPN and CDR2 SVGIG (reference sequence). Here the CDR3 reads CAFGRGGQDTQYF. The CDR3 DNA follows: TGTGCCTTTGGGCGGGGGGGCCAAGATACGCAGTATTTT.

The chain is built from TRBV25-1 and TRBJ2-2; D is possibly TRBD1 (5 bases). This CDR3 region has 13 residues. The germline V gene encodes CDR1 MGHDK and CDR2 SYGVNS. Deletions cut 4 bases from V and 5 bases from J, with 8 bases between. The CDR3 DNA reads as TGTGCCAGCAGTGGGCAGGGAACCGGGGAGCTGTTTTTT. As protein: CASSGQGTGELFF.

The rearrangement uses TRBV4-2 and TRBJ2-3, with 14 bases lining up with TRBD2. CDR1 LGHNA and CDR2 YNFKEQ come from the germline V gene. The J segment lost 1 base and the V segment lost 1 base, leaving 7 bases of the junction unmatched. The CDR3 is 19 residues long. This chain's CDR3 is CASSQGLAGGRRGTDTQYF. In DNA, the CDR3 is TGTGCCAGCAGCCAAGGACTAGCGGGGGGGCGGAGGGGCACAGATACGCAGTATTTT.

The CDR3 loop reads CASSLSKGTQNTEAFF. CDR3 bases: TGTGCCAGCAGCCTCTCCAAGGGGACACAGAACACTGAAGCTTTCTTT. The V gene is TRBV4-2, the J gene TRBJ1-1, with a possible D match to TRBD1 (6 bases). The length of the CDR3 is 16 residues. V was pared by 4 bases and J by 1 base, with 16 bases between. Germline V gene sequence: CDR1 LGHNA, CDR2 YNFKEQ.

This clone turned up a few times. The genes are TRBV7-9 and TRBJ2-7; 7 bases match TRBD1. This CDR3 is 14 amino acids long. V shed 7 bases, J shed 5 bases, and the junction held 11 bases outside the gene matches. From germline, CDR1 is SEHNR and CDR2 FQNEAQ (reference sequence). CDR3 nucleotide sequence: TGTGCCAGCACCAAAGGGGACAGAACAAACGAGCAGTACTTC. Encoded protein: CASTKGDRTNEQYF.